This T cell receptor beta chain was sequenced during a study of T cells in Graves' hyperthyroidism and ophthalmopathy. Notes on the study in general: Clonotypes that were expanded in thyroid above 0.001 mostly appeared in blood too.

This clonotype was seen at least ten times. The target antigen is unknown. Disease duration was under 3 months in the ophthalmopathy patients, who also had a Clinical Activity Score of at least 3 and a NOSPECS grade of at least 4. Using around 10 ml of fresh peripheral blood, PBMCs were prepared. RNA transcripts were the template for amplifying TCR beta CDR3 regions. The HTBI primer set was used in a first-round RT-PCR of the TCR CDR3. TCRdb called the multiplex PCR reads again in MiXCR, with one record for every CDR3 protein. The sample shows a few hundred thousand distinct CDR3 sequences, 15% to 20% of them seen only once. This CDR3 contains 15 residues. Trimming at V came to 6 bases and at J to 3 bases, leaving 8 bases not matched to a gene.

The source is a woman aged 35 to 49 with Graves' ophthalmopathy. The specimen was blood. The chain carries TRBV12-3 or TRBV12-4 and TRBJ2-5, with 9 bases identical to TRBD1. The CDR3 DNA is TGTGCCAGCAGGGAGGGGGGACAGGGTAAAGAGACCCAGTACTTC. Translating it yields CASREGGQGKETQYF.